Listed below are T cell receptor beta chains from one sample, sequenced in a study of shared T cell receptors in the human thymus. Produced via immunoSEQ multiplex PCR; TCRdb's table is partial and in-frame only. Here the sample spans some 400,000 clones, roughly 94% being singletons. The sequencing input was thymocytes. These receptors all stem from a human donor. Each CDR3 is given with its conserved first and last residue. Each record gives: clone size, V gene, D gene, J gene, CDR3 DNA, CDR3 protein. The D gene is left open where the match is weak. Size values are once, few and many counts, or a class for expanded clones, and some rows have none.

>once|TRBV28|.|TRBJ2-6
TGTGCCAGCAGTTACTCCAGGAGGACTGGGGCCAACGTCCTGACTTTC
CASSYSRRTGANVLTF
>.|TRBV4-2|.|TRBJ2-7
TGTGCCAGCAGCCCCACCGCGCTCTACGAGCAGTACTTC
CASSPTALYEQYF
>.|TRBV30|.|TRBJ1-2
TGTGCCTGGATAAACAGGCTAGCTAACTATGGCTACACCTTC
CAWINRLANYGYTF
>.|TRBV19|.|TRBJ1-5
TGTGCCAGTAGTTTGGCTCTACTTTATAGCAATCAGCCCCAGCATTTT
CASSLALLYSNQPQHF
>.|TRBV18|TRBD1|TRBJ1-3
TGTGCCAGCTCATCGGGACAGGGAAACACCATATATTTT
CASSSGQGNTIYF
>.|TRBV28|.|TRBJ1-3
TGTGCCAGCACCCTGGAACAGAGCTCTGGAAACACCATATATTTT
CASTLEQSSGNTIYF
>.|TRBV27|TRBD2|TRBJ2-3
TGTGCCAGCAGTCGAGAACTAGCGGGCAAACCTTTTGTATCAGAAGATACGCAGTATTTT
CASSRELAGKPFVSEDTQYF
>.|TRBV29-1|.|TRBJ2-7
TGCAGCGTTGCAGAGGGGGGACCCTACGAGCAGTACTTC
CSVAEGGPYEQYF
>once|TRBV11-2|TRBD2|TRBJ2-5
TGTGCCAGCAGCTACATCGCGGGAGTGGAGACCCAGTACTTC
CASSYIAGVETQYF
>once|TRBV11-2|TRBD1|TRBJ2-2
TGTGCCAGCAGCCAGACAGGGCCTCTCGGGGAGCTGTTTTTT
CASSQTGPLGELFF
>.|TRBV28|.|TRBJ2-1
TGTGCCAGCAGCGCCCTCGGGCCCGCGGATGAGCAGTTCTTC
CASSALGPADEQFF
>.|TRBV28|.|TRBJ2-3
TGTGCCAGCAGTTTAGGGCAGCGGAAAAGCACAGATACGCAGTATTTT
CASSLGQRKSTDTQYF
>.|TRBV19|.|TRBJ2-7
TGTGCCAGTAGTAGGGACAATCGCGAGCAGTACTTC
CASSRDNREQYF
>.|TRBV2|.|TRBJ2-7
TGTGCCAGCAGTGATAATCCATCCTACGAGCAGTACTTC
CASSDNPSYEQYF
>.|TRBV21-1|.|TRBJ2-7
TGTGCCAGCAACCAGGGGTTTCAGGGGGAGTACTTC
CASNQGFQGEYF
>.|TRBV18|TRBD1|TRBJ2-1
TGTGCCAGCTCAGGTTTGGGTACAGGGGTTATCTACAATGAGCAGTTCTTC
CASSGLGTGVIYNEQFF
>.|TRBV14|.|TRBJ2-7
TGTGCCAGCAGCCAAGATGACGGCCCCCAAGGACGGTACGAGCAGTACTTC
CASSQDDGPQGRYEQYF
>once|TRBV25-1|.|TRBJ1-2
TGTGCCAGCAGTGAATGGGATGGCTACACCTTC
CASSEWDGYTF
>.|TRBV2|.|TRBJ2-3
TGTGCCAGCAGTGATAAATGGGAGACAGATACGCAGTATTTT
CASSDKWETDTQYF
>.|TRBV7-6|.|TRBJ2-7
TGTGCCAGCAGCTTACCTCGGACGGTCTCCTACGAGCAGTACTTC
CASSLPRTVSYEQYF
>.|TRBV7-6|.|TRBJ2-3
TGTGCCAGCAGCCCTCAGGGCGGTAGCACAGATACGCAGTATTTT
CASSPQGGSTDTQYF
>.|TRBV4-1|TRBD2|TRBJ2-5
TGCGCCAGCAGCCAACTGGGACTATCCCCAGAGACCCAGTACTTC
CASSQLGLSPETQYF
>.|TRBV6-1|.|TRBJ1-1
TGTGCCAGCAGTGAATGGAAGGGCCCCAATGAAGCTTTCTTT
CASSEWKGPNEAFF
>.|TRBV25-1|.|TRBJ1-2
TGTGCCAGCAGTGAAGGGCGTGGACTCTATGGCTACACCTTC
CASSEGRGLYGYTF
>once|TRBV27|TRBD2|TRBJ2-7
TGTGCCAGCAGTTGGGGGACTACGAACGAGCAGTACTTC
CASSWGTTNEQYF
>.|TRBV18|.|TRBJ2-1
TGTGCCAGCTCACGCCAAGGCAGGTGGGGTCTTGAGCAGTTCTTC
CASSRQGRWGLEQFF
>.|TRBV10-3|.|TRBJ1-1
TGTGCCATCCTCGAAGGCGGAGGGCGGACTGAAGCTTTCTTT
CAILEGGGRTEAFF
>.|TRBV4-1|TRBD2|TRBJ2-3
TGCGCCAGCAGCCGAGGACTAGCGGGAGTATGTCAGTATTTT
CASSRGLAGVCQYF
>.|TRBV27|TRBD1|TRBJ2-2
TGTGCCAGCAGTCCGCGGACAGGGGCGAACACCGGGGAGCTGTTTTTT
CASSPRTGANTGELFF
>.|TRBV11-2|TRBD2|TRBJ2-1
TGTGCCAGCAGCTTTCCTAAGCGGGAGCCAACCTACAATGAGCAGTTCTTC
CASSFPKREPTYNEQFF
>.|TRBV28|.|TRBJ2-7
TGTGCCAGCACCGGGGCAGATGACGGCGAGCAGTACTTC
CASTGADDGEQYF
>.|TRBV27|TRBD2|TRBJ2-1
TGTGCCAGCAGTCCGAATGCGGGAGGGTCCTACAATGAGCAGTTCTTC
CASSPNAGGSYNEQFF
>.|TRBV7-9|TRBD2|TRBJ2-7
TGTGCCAGCAGCGCCGGGACTAGCGGGCCCCCCCACGAGCAGTACTTC
CASSAGTSGPPHEQYF
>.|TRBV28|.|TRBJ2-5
TGTGCCAGCAATCAAAGGAAATTCCAGGAGACCCAGTACTTC
CASNQRKFQETQYF
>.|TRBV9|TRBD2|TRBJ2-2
TGTGCCAGCAGCGTAGGGACTAGCGGTAACACCGGGGAGCTGTTTTTT
CASSVGTSGNTGELFF
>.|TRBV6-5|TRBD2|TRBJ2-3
TGTGCCAGCAGTTTCCAGCGGGAGGCAGATACGCAGTATTTT
CASSFQREADTQYF
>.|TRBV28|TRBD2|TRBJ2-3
TGTGCCAGCAGTTTTGGTCCTAGCGGGAGGGGGGATACGCAGTATTTT
CASSFGPSGRGDTQYF
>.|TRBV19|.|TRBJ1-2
TGTGCCAGTAGCCCACGCTTAAACTATGGCTACACCTTC
CASSPRLNYGYTF
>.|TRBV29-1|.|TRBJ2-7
TGCAGCGCGACCCTTGGCCTTGTCTACGAGCAGTACTTC
CSATLGLVYEQYF
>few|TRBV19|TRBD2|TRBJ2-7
TGTGCCAGTAGTATGGGCGGGAGCCATACCTACGAGCAGTACTTC
CASSMGGSHTYEQYF
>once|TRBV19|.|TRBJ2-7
TGTGCCAGTAGTCTCCCGAGGGGAGAAGGGGAGCAGTACTTC
CASSLPRGEGEQYF
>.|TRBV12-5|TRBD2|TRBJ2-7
TGTGCTAGTGCCTCCCCTACTAGCGGGCGGGCCTACGAGCAGTACTTC
CASASPTSGRAYEQYF
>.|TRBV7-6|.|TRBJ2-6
TGTGCCAGCAGCCTGCAGCTAGGAGGGAGGGCCAACGTCCTGACTTTC
CASSLQLGGRANVLTF
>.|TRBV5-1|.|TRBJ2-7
TGCGCCAGCAGCCCCCAGCCGGGGGAGGTAGTAGCGGAGGTTCCCTACGAGCAGTACTTC
CASSPQPGEVVAEVPYEQYF
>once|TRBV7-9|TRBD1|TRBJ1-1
TGTGCCAGCAGCCCTCCGGCGAACAGGGGGCGGAACACTGAAGCTTTCTTT
CASSPPANRGRNTEAFF
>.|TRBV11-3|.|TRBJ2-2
TGTGCCAGCAGCTCCTTTCTATTCGGGAGAGGCACCGGGGAGCTGTTTTTT
CASSSFLFGRGTGELFF
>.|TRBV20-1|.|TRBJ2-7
TGCAGTGCCCGAAACTACGAGCAGTACTTC
CSARNYEQYF
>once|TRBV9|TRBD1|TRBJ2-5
TGTGCCAGCAGCCCCCGGCCGGGACAGGGGAAAGAGACCCAGTACTTC
CASSPRPGQGKETQYF
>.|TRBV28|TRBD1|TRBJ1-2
TGTGCCAGCAGTTTACCGGGACAGGGAGCCTATGGCTACACCTTC
CASSLPGQGAYGYTF
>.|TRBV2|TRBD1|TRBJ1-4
TGTGCCAGCAGTGAAGCCGGGACAGGGGCTTTTACTAATGAAAAACTGTTTTTT
CASSEAGTGAFTNEKLFF
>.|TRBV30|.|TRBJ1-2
TGTGCCTGGAGTGAGGGGGGGCGGAGAGGCTACACCTTC
CAWSEGGRRGYTF